This TCR beta chain derives from a study of blood T cell repertoires in COVID-19. Per germline, CDR1 MDHEN and CDR2 SYDVKM. J was trimmed by 1 base and V by 6 bases; bases with no gene match: 1. This CDR3 is built from 15 residues. This clone was counted only a few times. This table comes from immunoSEQ multiplex PCR, and its TCRdb copy is limited to in-frame clones, with some not included. The repertoire holds a few hundred thousand clones, with roughly 90% as singletons. Enrolled through a virtual design, the participants were between 18 and 89 years of age and came from 24 US areas. Assignments of participants to cohorts depended upon their own reported clinical history.

The clonotype comes from a woman aged 18-29 years with acute COVID-19. The genes are TRBV28 and TRBJ2-3; TRBD2 matches 13 bases. The specimen sequenced was PBMCs or T cells enriched from blood (not recorded which). The CDR3 is CASSTSGRGTDTQYF. The CDR3 DNA reads TGTGCCAGCAGCACTAGCGGGAGGGGCACAGATACGCAGTATTTT.